This T cell receptor beta chain derives from a study of shared T cell receptors in the human thymus. The CDR3 extends over 15 amino acids. From germline, CDR1 is MNHNS and CDR2 SASEGT. After removal of 10 bases from V and 2 bases from J, the junction contained 11 bases not matched to a gene. Repertoires were generated with immunoSEQ multiplex PCR, while TCRdb's copy carries only in-frame clones and drops some. Of hundreds of thousands of clones in the sample, roughly 90% were seen once. These sequences were also reported in another study, on human thymus T cells. That investigation notes: Thymus specimens were resections from corrective heart surgery. Seemingly biased V and J gene usage marked thymic and blood repertoires. Related studies noted strongly shared thymic repertoires across unrelated people.

Sequencing was done on a sample of thymocytes. V and J are TRBV6-1 and TRBJ1-2, with 9 nucleotides matching TRBD1. The clonotype originates from a boy under three years old with a congenital heart defect. This chain's CDR3 is CAKGQGPMKNYGYTF. The DNA of the CDR3 is TGTGCCAAAGGACAGGGGCCGATGAAAAACTATGGCTACACCTTC.